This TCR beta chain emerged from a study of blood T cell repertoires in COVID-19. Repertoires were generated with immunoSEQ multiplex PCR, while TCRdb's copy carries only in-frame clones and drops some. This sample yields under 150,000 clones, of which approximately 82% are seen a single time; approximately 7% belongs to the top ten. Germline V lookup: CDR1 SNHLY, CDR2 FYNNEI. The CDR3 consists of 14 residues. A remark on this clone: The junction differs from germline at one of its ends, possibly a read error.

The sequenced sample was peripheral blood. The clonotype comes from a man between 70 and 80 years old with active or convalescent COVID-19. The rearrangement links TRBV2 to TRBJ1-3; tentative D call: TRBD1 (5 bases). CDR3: CAGSPGGTRNTIYF. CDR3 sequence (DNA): TGTGCCGGCAGTCCGGGGGGAACTCGAAACACCATATATTTT.